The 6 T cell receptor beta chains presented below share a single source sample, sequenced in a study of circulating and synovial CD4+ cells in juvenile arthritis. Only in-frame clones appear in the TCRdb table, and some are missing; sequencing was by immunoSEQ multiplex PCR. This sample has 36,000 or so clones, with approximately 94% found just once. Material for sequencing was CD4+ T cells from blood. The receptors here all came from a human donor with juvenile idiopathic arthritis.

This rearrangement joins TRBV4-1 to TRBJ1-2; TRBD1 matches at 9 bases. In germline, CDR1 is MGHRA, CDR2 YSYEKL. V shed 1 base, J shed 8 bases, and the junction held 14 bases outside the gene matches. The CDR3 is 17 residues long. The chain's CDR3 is CASSQGGTGQGSGGYTF. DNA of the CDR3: TGCGCCAGCAGCCAAGGGGGCACGGGACAGGGTTCAGGAGGCTACACCTTC.

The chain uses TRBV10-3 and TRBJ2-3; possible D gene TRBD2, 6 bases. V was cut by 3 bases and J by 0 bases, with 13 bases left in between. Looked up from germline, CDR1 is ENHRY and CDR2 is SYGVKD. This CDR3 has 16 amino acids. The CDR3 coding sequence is TGTGCCATCAGTGAAGGCGGGGCCTCAAGCACAGATACGCAGTATTTT. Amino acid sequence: CAISEGGASSTDTQYF.

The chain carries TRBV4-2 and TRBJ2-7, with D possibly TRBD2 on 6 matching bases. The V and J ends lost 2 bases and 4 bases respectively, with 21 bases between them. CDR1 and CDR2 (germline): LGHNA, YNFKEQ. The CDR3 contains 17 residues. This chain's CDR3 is CASSQILAGGEVYEQYF. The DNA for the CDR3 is TGTGCCAGCAGCCAAATATTGGCCGGGGGAGAGGTATACGAGCAGTACTTC.

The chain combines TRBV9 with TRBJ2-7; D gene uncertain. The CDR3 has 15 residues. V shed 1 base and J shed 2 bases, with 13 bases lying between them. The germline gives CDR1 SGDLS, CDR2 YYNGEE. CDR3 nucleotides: TGTGCCAGCAGCGTAAGCTCAGGTGGCCCCTACGAGCAGTACTTC. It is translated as CASSVSSGGPYEQYF.

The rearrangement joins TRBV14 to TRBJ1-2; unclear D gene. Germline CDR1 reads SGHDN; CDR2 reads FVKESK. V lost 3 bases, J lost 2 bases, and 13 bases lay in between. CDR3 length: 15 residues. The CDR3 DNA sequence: TGTGCCAGCAGCCACCGGAGGGTTTCCAACTATGGCTACACCTTC. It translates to CASSHRRVSNYGYTF.

The CDR3 nucleotides read TGTGCCAGTAGAAGGGGGCGTGAAAAACTGTTTTTT. Encoded protein: CASRRGREKLFF. The chain employs TRBV19 and TRBJ1-4; 7 bases fit TRBD1. Trimming cost V 6 bases and J 7 bases; bases outside gene matches: 2. The CDR3 consists of 12 residues. Germline V gene lookup returns CDR1 LNHDA and CDR2 SQIVND (reference sequence).